One and the same sample provided the 19 T cell receptor beta chains below, sequenced in a study of blood T cell repertoires in COVID-19. Clones were read by immunoSEQ multiplex PCR, and TCRdb kept only the in-frame ones, dropping some. This sample has roughly 250,000 clones; about nine tenths occur once, and the top ten carry around 1.3%. The sequenced sample consisted of PBMCs or T cells enriched from blood (not recorded which). The source of these receptors is a human donor in a cohort exposed to, infected with or recovered from COVID-19 (not recorded which). The donor label of this sample is uncertain.

This chain connects TRBV18 to TRBJ1-3; D is ambiguous. V shed 3 bases and J shed 2 bases, with 11 bases lying between them. The CDR3 spans 15 residues. Germline V gene data show CDR1 as KGHSH and CDR2 as LQKENI. The chain's CDR3 is CASSPSGGPGNTIYF. The CDR3 region has the DNA TGTGCCAGCTCACCGTCGGGAGGGCCTGGAAACACCATATATTTT. Together with reference TRBV18 and TRBJ1-3, the CDR3 gives the full variable domain: NAGVMQNPRHLVRRRGQEARLRCSPMKGHSHVYWYRQLPEEGLKFMVYLQKENIIDESGMPKERFSAEFPKEGPSILRIQQVVRGDSAAYFCASSPSGGPGNTIYFGEGSWLTVV.

V is TRBV7-2 and J is TRBJ2-5, with 12 bases that match TRBD2. CDR3 length: 15 residues. V gave up 4 bases and J gave up 7 bases; unmatched junction bases: 7. CDR1 and CDR2 from the germline V gene are SGHTA and FQGNSA. Here the CDR3 reads CASSSPSGGAGTQYF. The DNA for the CDR3 is TGTGCCAGCAGCTCTCCTAGCGGGGGGGCGGGGACCCAGTACTTC.

For the CDR3, the DNA is TGTGCCAGCAGTCCGGGACAGGGACCGAAAAAACTGTTTTTT. Translation gives CASSPGQGPKKLFF. The chain combines TRBV27 with TRBJ1-4, with 9 bases identical to TRBD1. Germline CDR1 reads MNHEY; CDR2 reads SMNVEV (reference sequence). This CDR3 region has 14 residues. The V gene end was trimmed by 5 bases and the J gene end by 9 bases; junction bases not matched to a gene: 7.

The V call is TRBV10-3, the J call TRBJ1-2, with TRBD1 matching over 11 bases. Germline assignment: CDR1 ENHRY and CDR2 SYGVKD. CDR3 length equals 16 residues. The junction had 14 bases not matched to a gene; V was cut back by 6 bases and J by 8 bases. Written as DNA, the CDR3 is TGTGCCATCAGCGGCTTTCCCGGGACAGGGGGGAAAGGCTACACCTTC. This codes for CAISGFPGTGGKGYTF.

This chain joins TRBV6-4 and TRBJ2-3; 9 bases are a match to TRBD2. Germline-derived CDR1 and CDR2 are MRHNA and SNTAGT. The ends lost 5 bases at V and 1 base at J; junction bases unmatched: 4. CDR3 size: 15 residues. Here the CDR3 reads CASSQTSGGTDTQYF. The CDR3 DNA reads as TGTGCCAGCAGTCAGACTAGCGGAGGCACAGATACGCAGTATTTT.

The CDR3 loop reads CASSTGQSRNQPQHF. DNA of the CDR3: TGTGCCAGCAGCACGGGACAGTCACGCAATCAGCCCCAGCATTTT. V is TRBV9 and J is TRBJ1-5; 7 nucleotides match TRBD1. The CDR3 length is 15 residues. Germline loops: CDR1 SGDLS, CDR2 YYNGEE. The ends lost 4 bases at V and 2 bases at J; junction bases unmatched: 6.

The chain carries TRBV30 and TRBJ1-1; D remains unclear. The V gene lost 2 bases and the J gene lost 7 bases, with 20 bases spanning the gap. The CDR3 has 15 amino acids. Germline loops: CDR1 GTSNPN, CDR2 SVGIG (reference sequence). The CDR3 is CAWSIAPRRPIEAFF. CDR3 in DNA: TGTGCCTGGAGTATAGCCCCTCGGAGGCCTATTGAAGCTTTCTTT.

This chain connects TRBV6-5 to TRBJ2-5; possible D gene TRBD2, 5 bases. V was shortened by 5 bases and J by 5 bases, with 15 bases between the two germline ends. The germline V gene encodes CDR1 MNHEY and CDR2 SVGAGI. This CDR3 comprises 14 residues. CDR3 sequence: CASSRLQRMETQYF. In DNA form, the CDR3 reads TGTGCCAGCAGTCGACTACAACGTATGGAGACCCAGTACTTC.

The rearrangement joins TRBV2 to TRBJ1-6; D perhaps matches TRBD1 (6 bases). Between the trimmed V and J ends, which lost 6 bases and 12 bases, there was a span of 15 bases. The CDR3 loop spans 13 amino acids. Germline values: CDR1 SNHLY, CDR2 FYNNEI. The CDR3: CASSGQPRLPLHF. CDR3 coding DNA: TGTGCCAGCAGCGGACAGCCTCGATTACCCCTCCACTTT.

This rearrangement joins TRBV27 to TRBJ2-7; 7 bases fit TRBD2. The J segment lost 3 bases and the V segment lost 5 bases, leaving 16 bases of the junction unmatched. Germline CDR1 is MNHEY and CDR2 is SMNVEV (reference sequence). The CDR3 has 17 amino acids. CDR3 nucleotide sequence: TGTGCCAGCAGTGCAATTCGCTTAGCGGGCGACTTCTACGAGCAGTACTTC. This sequence encodes CASSAIRLAGDFYEQYF.

This chain uses TRBV30 with TRBJ1-5; D ambiguous. The V end was cut by 3 bases, the J end by 7 bases, with 19 bases between. The CDR3 extends over 15 amino acids. The V gene's germline CDR1 is GTSNPN and CDR2 SVGIG (reference sequence). CDR3 in amino acids: CAWRLRAGTGQPQHF. CDR3 nucleotide sequence: TGTGCCTGGAGATTAAGAGCAGGCACCGGCCAGCCCCAGCATTTT.

This clone was recorded once. The rearrangement links TRBV6-2 or TRBV6-3 to TRBJ1-1, with D possibly being TRBD1 (6 bases). CDR3 size: 16 residues. CDR1 and CDR2 from the germline V gene are MNHEY and SVGEGT. Trimming removed 6 bases from V and 1 base from J, with 18 bases in between. CDR3 DNA sequence: TGTGCCAGCAGCCCTCACAGAGGGGGGGGGAACACTGAAGCTTTCTTT. It yields the protein CASSPHRGGGNTEAFF.

V usage is TRBV5-5 and J usage is TRBJ2-7, with 9 bases lining up with TRBD1. CDR1 and CDR2 from the germline V gene are SGHKS and YYEKEE (reference sequence). The CDR3 runs 15 residues. V lost 3 bases and J lost 5; bases outside the gene matches: 9. The CDR3 spells CASSSRGQGYDEQYF. CDR3 DNA: TGTGCCAGCAGCTCTAGAGGACAGGGGTATGACGAGCAGTACTTC.

The count of this clone is one. The chain employs TRBV2 and TRBJ1-5; D unresolved. Germline V CDR1 and CDR2: SNHLY, FYNNEI. The germline V and J ends were trimmed by 6 bases and 2 bases, with 14 bases remaining between them. There are 15 residues in the CDR3. CDR3 in DNA: TGTGCCAGCAGCCCCGTCGAGGTCGGCAATCAGCCCCAGCATTTT. Protein product: CASSPVEVGNQPQHF.

The table lists this clone with a count of one. This chain uses TRBV19 with TRBJ1-2, with D uncertain. The V gene's germline CDR1 is LNHDA and CDR2 SQIVND (reference sequence). The germline V and J ends were trimmed by 5 bases and 8 bases, with 12 bases remaining between them. The CDR3 consists of 12 residues. The CDR3 nucleotides are TGTGCCAGTAGTCAAACAAGCGGCGGCTACACCTTC. As protein: CASSQTSGGYTF.

The chain joins TRBV19 to TRBJ1-5; D gene unclear. The CDR3 is 14 residues long. Germline values: CDR1 LNHDA, CDR2 SQIVND (reference sequence). Trimming left V 3 bases short and J 3 bases short, with 9 bases between. CDR3 nucleotides: TGTGCCAGTAGTATCCCACAGAACAATCAGCCCCAGCATTTT. Residues: CASSIPQNNQPQHF. The complete variable domain, with remaining parts taken from reference TRBV19 and TRBJ1-5, reads DGGITQSPKYLFRKEGQNVTLSCEQNLNHDAMYWYRQDPGQGLRLIYYSQIVNDFQKGDIAEGYSVSREKKESFPLTVTSAQKNPTAFYLCASSIPQNNQPQHFGDGTRLSIL.

The chain carries TRBV29-1 and TRBJ2-7; maybe TRBD2 (7 bases). The V end lost 5 bases, the J end lost 5 bases, and 16 bases lay between the germline ends. CDR1 SQVTM and CDR2 ANQGSEA come from the germline V gene. The CDR3 spans 13 residues. The CDR3 reads CSVSRGAGHEQYF. CDR3 DNA sequence: TGCAGCGTTTCCCGGGGGGCGGGTCACGAGCAGTACTTC.

The chain employs TRBV25-1 and TRBJ1-6; D gene unclear. With 6 bases removed from V and 6 bases from J, the gap between germline ends came to 18 bases. Germline assignment: CDR1 MGHDK and CDR2 SYGVNS. The length of the CDR3 is 16 residues. The CDR3 DNA reads TGTGCCAGCAGCGACCCCAGCGGAGATCTTAATTCACCCCTCCACTTT. Translated, it gives CASSDPSGDLNSPLHF.

This chain joins TRBV4-2 and TRBJ2-3, with TRBD2 matching 9 bases. V shed 3 bases and J 4 bases; nucleotides not matched to a gene: 5. CDR1 LGHNA and CDR2 YNFKEQ come from the germline V gene. The CDR3 loop spans 15 amino acids. The CDR3 region is CASSHEGLAADTQYF. The CDR3 DNA sequence: TGTGCCAGCAGCCACGAGGGACTAGCTGCAGATACGCAGTATTTT.